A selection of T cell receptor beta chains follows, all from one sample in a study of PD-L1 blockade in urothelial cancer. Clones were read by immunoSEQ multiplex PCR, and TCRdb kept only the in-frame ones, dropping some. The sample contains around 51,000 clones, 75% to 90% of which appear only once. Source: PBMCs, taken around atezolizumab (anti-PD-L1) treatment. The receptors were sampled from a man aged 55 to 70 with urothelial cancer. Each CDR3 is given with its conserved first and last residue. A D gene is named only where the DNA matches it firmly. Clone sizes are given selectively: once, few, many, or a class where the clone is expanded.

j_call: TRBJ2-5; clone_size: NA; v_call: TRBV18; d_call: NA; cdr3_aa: CASSPSQETQYF; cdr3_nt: TGTGCCAGCTCACCTAGCCAAGAGACCCAGTACTTC
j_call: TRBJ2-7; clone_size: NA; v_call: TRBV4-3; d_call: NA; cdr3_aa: CASSQEWMGAYEQYF; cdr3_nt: TGCGCCAGCAGCCAAGAGTGGATGGGAGCCTACGAGCAGTACTTC
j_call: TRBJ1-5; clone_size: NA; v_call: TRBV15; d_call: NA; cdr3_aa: CATSSAGNQPQHF; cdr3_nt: TGTGCCACCTCTTCGGCGGGAAATCAGCCCCAGCATTTT
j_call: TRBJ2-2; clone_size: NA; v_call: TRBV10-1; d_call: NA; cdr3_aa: CASSDLGFTENTGELFF; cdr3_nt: TGCGCCAGCAGTGATCTGGGCTTTACGGAGAACACCGGGGAGCTGTTTTTT
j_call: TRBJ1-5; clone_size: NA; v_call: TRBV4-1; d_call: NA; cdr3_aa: CASSQDPRGNQPQHF; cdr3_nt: TGCGCCAGCAGCCAAGATCCTAGGGGAAATCAGCCCCAGCATTTT
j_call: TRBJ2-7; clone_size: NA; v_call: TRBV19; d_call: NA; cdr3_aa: CASSFTVSYEQYF; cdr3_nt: TGTGCCAGTAGTTTTACAGTTTCCTACGAGCAGTACTTC
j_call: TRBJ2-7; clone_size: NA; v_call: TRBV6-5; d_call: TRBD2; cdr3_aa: CASKKRLASYEQYF; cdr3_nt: TGTGCCAGCAAGAAAAGACTAGCGTCCTACGAGCAGTACTTC
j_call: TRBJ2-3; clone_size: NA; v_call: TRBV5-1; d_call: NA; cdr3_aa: CASSAEGSTQYF; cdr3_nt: TGCGCCAGCTCAGCAGAGGGTAGCACGCAGTATTTT
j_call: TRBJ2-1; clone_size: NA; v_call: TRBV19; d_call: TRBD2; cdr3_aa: CASSLTSGNEQFF; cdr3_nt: TGTGCCAGTAGCCTTACTAGCGGGAATGAGCAGTTCTTC
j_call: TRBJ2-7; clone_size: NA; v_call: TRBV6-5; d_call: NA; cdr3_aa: CASSGTLSLYEQYF; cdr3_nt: TGTGCCAGCAGCGGGACTCTGAGCCTCTACGAGCAGTACTTC
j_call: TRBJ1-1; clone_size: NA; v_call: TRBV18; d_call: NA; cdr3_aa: CASSPLQASMNTEAFF; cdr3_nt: TGTGCCAGCTCACCACTACAGGCTAGTATGAACACTGAAGCTTTCTTT
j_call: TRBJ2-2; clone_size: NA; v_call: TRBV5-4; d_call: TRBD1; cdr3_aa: CASSPDRANTGELFF; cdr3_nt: TGTGCCAGCAGCCCAGACAGGGCGAACACCGGGGAGCTGTTTTTT
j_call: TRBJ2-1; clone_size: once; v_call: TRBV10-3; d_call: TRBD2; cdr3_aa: CATSSGRPGVKDEQFF; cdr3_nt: TGTGCCACCTCTAGCGGGAGGCCGGGAGTAAAGGATGAGCAGTTCTTC
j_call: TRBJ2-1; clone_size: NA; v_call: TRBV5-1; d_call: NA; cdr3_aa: CATAKQEQGGPLVNEQFF; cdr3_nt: TGCGCCACCGCAAAACAGGAACAGGGGGGGCCTTTAGTTAATGAGCAGTTCTTC
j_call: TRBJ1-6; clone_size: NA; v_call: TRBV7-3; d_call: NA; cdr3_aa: CASSFDGGTPLHF; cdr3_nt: TGTGCCAGCAGCTTCGACGGGGGGACACCCCTCCACTTT
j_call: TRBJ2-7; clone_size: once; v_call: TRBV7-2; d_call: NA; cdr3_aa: CASSLAGRSYEQYF; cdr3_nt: TGTGCCAGCAGCTTAGCTGGGCGATCCTACGAGCAGTACTTC
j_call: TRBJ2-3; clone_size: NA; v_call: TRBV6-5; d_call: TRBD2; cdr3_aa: CASGRGRGGTDTQYF; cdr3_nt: TGTGCCAGCGGTCGCGGGAGAGGGGGCACAGATACGCAGTATTTT
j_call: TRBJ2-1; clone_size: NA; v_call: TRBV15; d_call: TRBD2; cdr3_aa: CATSLAAEAEQFF; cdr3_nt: TGTGCCACCAGCCTAGCGGCCGAAGCTGAGCAGTTCTTC
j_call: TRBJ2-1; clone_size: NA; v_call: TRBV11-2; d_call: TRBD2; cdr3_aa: CASSLASGNNEQFF; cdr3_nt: TGTGCCAGCAGCTTAGCTAGCGGCAATAATGAGCAGTTCTTC
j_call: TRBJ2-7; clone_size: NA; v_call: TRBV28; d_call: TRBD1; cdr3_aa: CASSFDPRTGGKRAQYF; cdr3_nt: TGTGCCAGCAGTTTCGACCCTCGGACAGGGGGGAAACGGGCGCAGTACTTC
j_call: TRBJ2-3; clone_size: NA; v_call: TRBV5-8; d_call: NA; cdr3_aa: CASSLGLDTDTQYF; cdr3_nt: TGTGCCAGCAGCTTGGGACTAGACACAGATACGCAGTATTTT
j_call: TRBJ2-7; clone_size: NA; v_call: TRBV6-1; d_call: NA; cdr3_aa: CASSEGPIESYEQYF; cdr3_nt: TGTGCCAGCAGTGAAGGTCCGATCGAGAGCTACGAGCAGTACTTC
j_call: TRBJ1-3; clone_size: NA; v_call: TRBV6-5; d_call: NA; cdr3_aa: CASSQSTGRGNTIYF; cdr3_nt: TGTGCCAGCAGCCAATCTACAGGGCGAGGAAACACCATATATTTT
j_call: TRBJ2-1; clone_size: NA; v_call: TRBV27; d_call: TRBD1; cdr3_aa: CASSLRLGQSYNEQFF; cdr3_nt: TGTGCCAGCAGTTTACGCCTGGGACAGTCGTACAATGAGCAGTTCTTC
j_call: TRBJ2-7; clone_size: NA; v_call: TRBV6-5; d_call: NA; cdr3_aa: CASKAGYEQYF; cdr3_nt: TGTGCCAGCAAAGCAGGCTACGAGCAGTACTTC
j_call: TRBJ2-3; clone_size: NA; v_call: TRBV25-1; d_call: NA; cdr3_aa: CASRESGRTDTQYF; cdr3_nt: TGTGCCAGCAGAGAGTCTGGGCGCACAGATACGCAGTATTTT
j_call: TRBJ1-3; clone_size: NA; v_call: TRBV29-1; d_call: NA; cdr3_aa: CSVRSGNTIYF; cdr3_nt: TGCAGCGTCCGCTCTGGAAACACCATATATTTT
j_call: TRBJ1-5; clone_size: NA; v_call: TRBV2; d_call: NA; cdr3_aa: CASKLTQPQHF; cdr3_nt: TGTGCCAGCAAGCTCACCCAGCCCCAGCATTTT
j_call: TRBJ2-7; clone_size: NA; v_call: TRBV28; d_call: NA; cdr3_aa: CASSPDMAAEQYF; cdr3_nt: TGTGCCAGCAGCCCCGATATGGCAGCGGAGCAGTACTTC
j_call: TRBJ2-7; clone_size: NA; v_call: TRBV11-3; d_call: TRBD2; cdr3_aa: CASSLVSGGEQYF; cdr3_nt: TGTGCCAGCAGCTTAGTGAGCGGGGGCGAGCAGTACTTC
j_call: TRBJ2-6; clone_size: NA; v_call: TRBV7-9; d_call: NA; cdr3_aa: CASSLRGTGANVLTF; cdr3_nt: TGTGCCAGCAGCTTACGGGGTACGGGGGCCAACGTCCTGACTTTC
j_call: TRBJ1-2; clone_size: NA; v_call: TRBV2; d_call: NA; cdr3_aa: CASSELRGSNYGYTF; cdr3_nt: TGTGCCAGCAGCGAACTCAGGGGTTCGAACTATGGCTACACCTTC
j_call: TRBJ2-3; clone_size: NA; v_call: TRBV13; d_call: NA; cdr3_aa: CASSLFFHATDGDTQYF; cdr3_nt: TGTGCCAGCAGCTTATTCTTTCACGCGACTGACGGGGATACGCAGTATTTT
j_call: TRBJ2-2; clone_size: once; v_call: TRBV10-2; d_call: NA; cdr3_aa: CASIPPVGRDGELFF; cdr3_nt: TGCGCCAGCATCCCCCCGGTGGGGCGCGACGGGGAGCTGTTTTTT
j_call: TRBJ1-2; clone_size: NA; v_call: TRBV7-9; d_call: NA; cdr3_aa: CASSLGGADVYGYTF; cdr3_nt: TGTGCCAGCAGCTTAGGGGGCGCCGATGTCTATGGCTACACCTTC
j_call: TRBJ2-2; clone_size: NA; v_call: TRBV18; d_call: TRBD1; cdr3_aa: CASSPIRTGDTGELFF; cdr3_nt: TGTGCCAGCTCACCAATCAGGACAGGGGACACCGGGGAGCTGTTTTTT
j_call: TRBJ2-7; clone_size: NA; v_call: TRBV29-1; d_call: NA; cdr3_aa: CSIQTGQTYEQYF; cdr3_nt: TGCAGCATACAGACAGGACAAACCTACGAGCAGTACTTC
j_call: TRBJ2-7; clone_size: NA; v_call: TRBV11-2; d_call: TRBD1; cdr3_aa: CASSKDRASYGQYF; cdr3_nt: TGTGCCAGCAGCAAGGACAGGGCGTCCTACGGGCAGTACTTC
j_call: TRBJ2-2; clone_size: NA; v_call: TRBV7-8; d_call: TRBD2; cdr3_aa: CASSLLAGITGELFF; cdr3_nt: TGTGCCAGCAGCCTACTAGCGGGGATCACCGGGGAGCTGTTTTTT
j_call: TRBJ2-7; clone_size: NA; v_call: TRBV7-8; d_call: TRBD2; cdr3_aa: CASSSRLAGAEQYF; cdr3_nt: TGTGCCAGCAGCTCCAGACTAGCGGGCGCCGAGCAGTACTTC
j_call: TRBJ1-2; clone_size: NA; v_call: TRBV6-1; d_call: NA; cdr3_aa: CASSEAWGVAYTF; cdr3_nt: TGTGCCAGCAGTGAAGCATGGGGAGTAGCCTACACCTTC
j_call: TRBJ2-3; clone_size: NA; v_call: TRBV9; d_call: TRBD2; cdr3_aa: CASSSAGTSGADTDTQYF; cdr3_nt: TGTGCCAGCAGCTCAGCAGGGACTAGCGGGGCTGACACAGATACGCAGTATTTT
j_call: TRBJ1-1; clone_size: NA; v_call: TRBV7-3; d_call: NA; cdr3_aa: CASSLNPGESTEAFF; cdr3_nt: TGTGCCAGCAGCTTAAATCCAGGGGAGAGCACTGAAGCTTTCTTT
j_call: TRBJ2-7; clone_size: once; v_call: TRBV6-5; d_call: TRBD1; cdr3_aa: CASSYSTGVEQYF; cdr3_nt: TGTGCCAGCAGTTACTCGACAGGGGTCGAGCAGTACTTC
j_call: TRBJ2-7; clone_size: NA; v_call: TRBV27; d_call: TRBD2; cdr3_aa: CASSRGTSGMYEQYF; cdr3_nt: TGTGCCAGCAGTCGAGGGACTAGCGGGATGTACGAGCAGTACTTC
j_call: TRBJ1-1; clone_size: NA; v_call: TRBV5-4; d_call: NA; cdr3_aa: CASSYRPIEGTNQAFF; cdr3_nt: TGTGCCAGCAGCTACCGACCTATCGAGGGGACAAATCAAGCTTTCTTT
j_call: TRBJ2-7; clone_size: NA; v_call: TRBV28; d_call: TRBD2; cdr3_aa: CASSLGPGTSGILGEQYF; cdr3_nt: TGTGCCAGCAGTTTAGGGCCGGGGACTAGCGGGATTCTGGGCGAGCAGTACTTC
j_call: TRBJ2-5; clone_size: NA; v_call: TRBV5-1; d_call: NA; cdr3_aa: CASSFLRLQETQYF; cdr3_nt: TGCGCCAGCAGCTTTCTAAGACTCCAAGAGACCCAGTACTTC
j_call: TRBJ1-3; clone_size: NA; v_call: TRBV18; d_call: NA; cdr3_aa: CASSPPYEALYSGNTIYF; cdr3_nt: TGTGCCAGCTCACCACCATACGAGGCCTTATACTCTGGAAACACCATATATTTT
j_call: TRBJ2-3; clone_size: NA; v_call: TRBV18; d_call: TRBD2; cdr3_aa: CASSPPNLAGRLLADTQYF; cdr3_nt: TGTGCCAGCTCACCACCGAATCTAGCGGGAAGGCTGTTGGCAGATACGCAGTATTTT
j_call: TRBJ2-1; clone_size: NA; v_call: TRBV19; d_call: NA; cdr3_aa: CASSPPQAEWNEQFF; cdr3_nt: TGTGCCAGTAGTCCCCCCCAAGCGGAGTGGAATGAGCAGTTCTTC
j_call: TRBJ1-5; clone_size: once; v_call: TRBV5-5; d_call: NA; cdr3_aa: CASSALDPGQVSNQPQHF; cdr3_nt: TGTGCCAGCAGCGCACTTGATCCGGGACAAGTCAGCAATCAGCCCCAGCATTTT
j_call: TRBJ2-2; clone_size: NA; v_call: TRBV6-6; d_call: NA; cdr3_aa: CASSYSKRGELFF; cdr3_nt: TGTGCCAGCAGTTACTCGAAGCGCGGGGAGCTGTTTTTT
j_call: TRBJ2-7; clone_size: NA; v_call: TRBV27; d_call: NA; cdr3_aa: CASSDYYEQYF; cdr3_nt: TGTGCCAGCAGTGACTACTACGAGCAGTACTTC
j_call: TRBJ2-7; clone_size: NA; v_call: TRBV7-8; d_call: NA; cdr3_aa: CASSLAGAAYEQYF; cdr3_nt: TGTGCCAGCAGCTTAGCTGGGGCAGCCTACGAGCAGTACTTC
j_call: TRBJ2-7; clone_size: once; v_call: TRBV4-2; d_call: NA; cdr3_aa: CASREASRVSYEQYF; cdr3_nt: TGTGCCAGCAGAGAAGCTTCCAGGGTATCCTACGAGCAGTACTTC
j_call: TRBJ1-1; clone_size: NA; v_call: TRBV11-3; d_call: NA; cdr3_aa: CASTKTGGSTEAFF; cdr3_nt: TGTGCCAGCACCAAGACTGGGGGGAGCACTGAAGCTTTCTTT
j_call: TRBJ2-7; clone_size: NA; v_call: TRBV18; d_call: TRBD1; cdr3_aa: CASSPPSRRDRIYEQYF; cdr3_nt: TGTGCCAGCTCACCACCGAGTAGACGGGACAGAATCTACGAGCAGTACTTC
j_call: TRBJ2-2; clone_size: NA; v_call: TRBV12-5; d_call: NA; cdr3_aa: CASGPSRNRQGRSSGELFF; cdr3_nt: TGTGCTAGTGGCCCAAGCCGCAACCGGCAGGGGCGGTCTTCCGGGGAGCTGTTTTTT